This T cell receptor beta chain was sequenced in a study of cytomegalovirus exposure and HLA in healthy donors. This CDR3 is built from 13 residues. The germline V and J ends were trimmed by 3 bases and 7 bases, with 14 bases remaining between them. Germline V gene lookup returns CDR1 SGDLS and CDR2 YYNGEE. Worth noting for this clone: Its antigen is as yet unknown.

Primers for the PCR totalled 60 Vbeta and 13 Jbeta. Repertoires were generated with immunoSEQ multiplex PCR, while TCRdb's copy carries only in-frame clones and drops some. There are around 200,000 clones in the sample; about three quarters occur only once, and 15% to 18% lies in the top ten. Notes on the study in general: The productive fraction for most TCR beta V segments was about 87% or about 30% in an earlier analysis. A further, later analysis showed that HLA-associated TCR beta chains (compared with equally common others) were more clonally expanded.

Sequencing used PBMCs. This chain links TRBV9 with TRBJ2-7; unclear D gene. This receptor was obtained from a middle-aged man in good health and CMV-seronegative. This chain's CDR3 is CASSALLTSEQYF. CDR3 DNA sequence: TGTGCCAGCAGCGCATTACTAACGAGTGAGCAGTACTTC.